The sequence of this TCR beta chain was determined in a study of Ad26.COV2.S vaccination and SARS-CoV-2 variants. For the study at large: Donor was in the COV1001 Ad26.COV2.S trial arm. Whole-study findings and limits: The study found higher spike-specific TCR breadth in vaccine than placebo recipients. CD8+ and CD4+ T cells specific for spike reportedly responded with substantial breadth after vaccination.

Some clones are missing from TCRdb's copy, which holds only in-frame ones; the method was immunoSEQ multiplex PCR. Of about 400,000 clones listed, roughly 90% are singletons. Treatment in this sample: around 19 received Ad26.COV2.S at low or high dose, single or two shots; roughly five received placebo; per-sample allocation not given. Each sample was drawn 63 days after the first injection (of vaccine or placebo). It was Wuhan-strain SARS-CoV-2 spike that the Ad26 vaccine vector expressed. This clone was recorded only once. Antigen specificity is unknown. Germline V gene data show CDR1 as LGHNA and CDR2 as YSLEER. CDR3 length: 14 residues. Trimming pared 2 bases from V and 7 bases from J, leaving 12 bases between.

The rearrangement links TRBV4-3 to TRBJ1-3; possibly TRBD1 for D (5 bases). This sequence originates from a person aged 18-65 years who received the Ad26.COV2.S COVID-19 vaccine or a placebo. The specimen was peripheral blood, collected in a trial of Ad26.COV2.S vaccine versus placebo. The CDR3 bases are TGCGCCAGCAGCCAAAGGGGCCCAGGGAACACCATATATTTT. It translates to CASSQRGPGNTIYF.